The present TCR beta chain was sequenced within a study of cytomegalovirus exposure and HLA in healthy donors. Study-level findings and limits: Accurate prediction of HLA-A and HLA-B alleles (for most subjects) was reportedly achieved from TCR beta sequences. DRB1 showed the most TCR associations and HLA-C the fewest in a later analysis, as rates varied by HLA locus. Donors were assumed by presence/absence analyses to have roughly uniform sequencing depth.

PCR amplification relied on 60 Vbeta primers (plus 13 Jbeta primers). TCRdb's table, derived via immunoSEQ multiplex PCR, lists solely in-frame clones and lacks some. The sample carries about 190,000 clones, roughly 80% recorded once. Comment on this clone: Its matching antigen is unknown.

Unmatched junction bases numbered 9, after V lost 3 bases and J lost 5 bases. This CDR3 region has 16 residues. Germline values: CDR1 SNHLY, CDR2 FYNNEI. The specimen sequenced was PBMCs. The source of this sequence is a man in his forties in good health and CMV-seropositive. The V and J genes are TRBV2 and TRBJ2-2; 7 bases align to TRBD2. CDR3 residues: CASSEVGGPGTGELFF. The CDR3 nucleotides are TGTGCCAGCAGTGAGGTGGGAGGGCCTGGAACCGGGGAGCTGTTTTTT.